This TCR beta chain was documented in a study of blood T cell repertoires in COVID-19. The protocol was immunoSEQ multiplex PCR, while the TCRdb copy is restricted to in-frame clones and leaves out a portion. Among 81,000 or so clones listed, about 82% were seen once. Germline V CDR1 and CDR2: MNHNY, SVGAGI (reference sequence). Trimming took 2 bases from V and 7 from J, leaving 6 bases between them. The CDR3 runs 12 residues. The TCR sequence derives from a man in his fifties or sixties with active COVID-19. Sequenced sample: peripheral blood. V usage is TRBV6-6 and J usage is TRBJ2-1; a possible D gene is TRBD2 (6 bases). The CDR3 is CASSYGGNEQFF. The DNA for the CDR3 is TGTGCCAGCAGTTACGGAGGGAATGAGCAGTTCTTC.